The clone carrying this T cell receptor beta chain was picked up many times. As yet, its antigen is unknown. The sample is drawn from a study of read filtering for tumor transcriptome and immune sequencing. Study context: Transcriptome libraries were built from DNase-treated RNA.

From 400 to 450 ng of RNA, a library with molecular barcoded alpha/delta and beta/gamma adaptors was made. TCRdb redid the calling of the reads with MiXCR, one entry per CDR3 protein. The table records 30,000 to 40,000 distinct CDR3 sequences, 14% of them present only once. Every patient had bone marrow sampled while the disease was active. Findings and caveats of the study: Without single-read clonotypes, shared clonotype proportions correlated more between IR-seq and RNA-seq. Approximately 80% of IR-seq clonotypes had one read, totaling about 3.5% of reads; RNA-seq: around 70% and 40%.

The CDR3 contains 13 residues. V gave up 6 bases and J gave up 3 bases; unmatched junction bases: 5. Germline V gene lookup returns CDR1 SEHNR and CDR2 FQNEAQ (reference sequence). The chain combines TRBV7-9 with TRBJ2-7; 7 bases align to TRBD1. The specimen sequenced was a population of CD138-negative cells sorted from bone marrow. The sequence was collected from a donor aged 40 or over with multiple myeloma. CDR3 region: CASSRDSYYEQYF. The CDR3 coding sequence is TGTGCCAGCAGTCGGGACAGTTACTACGAGCAGTACTTC.